This T cell receptor beta chain was identified during a study of blood T cell repertoires in COVID-19 (TCRdb year 2020). Background on the whole study: The collaborator samples originated in the United States, Italy and Spain and spanned the acute and convalescent phases of COVID-19. Samples were obtained from the ongoing ImmuneRACE study (first 160 participants) and from over 1,000 subjects provided by 6 global collaborators. The repertoires were released in a freely available public database intended as a resource for research on the immune response to SARS-CoV-2. Deeply sampled blood TCRbeta repertoires from subjects exposed to, actively infected with, or recovered from COVID-19 were included in the dataset. Where available, HLA class I and class II types were obtained from metadata supplied by the sample provider rather than from assay-based typing. The prospective study material was composed of cDNA or gDNA derived from T cells, B-cell-depleted T cells, or PBMCs. The sample metadata nearly always contained a de-identified subject ID, COVID-19 status, age in years and sex. Here is what the overall study found, with its caveats: Clinical and demographic metadata were provided uncurated, with the amount varying by source and participant.

This clone was observed once. This receptor's antigen is unknown. Base qualities are missing; no much larger clone stands one base away. TCRbeta CDR3 regions were amplified from genomic DNA using the immunoSEQ Assay, a bias-controlled multiplex PCR. The authors' pipeline ran thus. The number of nucleated cells in each sample was estimated from the amplification of reference gene primers within the assay. Sequence reads were collapsed and filtered to measure the absolute abundance of every unique TCRbeta CDR3 rearrangement. Productive Simpson clonality was computed per sample as the square root of Simpson's diversity index over productive rearrangements. TCRdb took this table from immuneACCESS and kept in-frame rearrangements with V and J called. Such tables lack part of the clones; where checked against another copy, unresolved V genes explain under half of the gap, and the rest is unexplained. V, J and clone size were drawn from that table, and D and trimming were deduced from the DNA. In this sample the table shows around 140,000 clones, 80% to 90% of which occur a single time. The ten most abundant clones make up about 11% of the sample.

Reading from cysteine to phenylalanine, the CDR3 counts 15 amino acids. CDR3 DNA only is kept here, 45 bases in frame from base 1. The trim is 8 bases for V and 3 bases for J, with a gap of 17 bases between the germline ends. Based on the germline V gene, the CDR1 and CDR2 sequences are SNHLY and FYNNEI. Participants in the prospective study were enrolled through a virtual design, were aged roughly 18 to 100 years, and lived in roughly 26 United States geographic areas. In the prospective study, cohorts were assigned on the basis of participant-reported clinical history obtained from a screening survey and a study questionnaire. For ImmuneRACE Cohort 3, a participant was defined as recovered based on two consecutive negative NP/OP PCR tests, clearance by a healthcare professional, or resolution of symptoms. In the prospective study, whole blood, serum and a nasopharyngeal or oropharyngeal swab were collected from each participant by mobile phlebotomists. Prospective study participants could optionally give additional blood draws and questionnaires over an approximately two-month period. Blood samples from the prospective study were shipped frozen or at room temperature prior to DNA extraction.

The source material was PBMCs or T cells enriched from blood (not recorded which). The V gene is TRBV2 and the J gene is TRBJ2-1; matching of 6 bases hints at TRBD2 as the D gene. This TCR was recovered from a man in his 60s who had recovered from COVID-19. The nucleotide sequence is given as TGTGCCAGCGGAACCGACATGGAGGGCTACAATGAGCAGTTCTTC. Translated, it gives CASGTDMEGYNEQFF.